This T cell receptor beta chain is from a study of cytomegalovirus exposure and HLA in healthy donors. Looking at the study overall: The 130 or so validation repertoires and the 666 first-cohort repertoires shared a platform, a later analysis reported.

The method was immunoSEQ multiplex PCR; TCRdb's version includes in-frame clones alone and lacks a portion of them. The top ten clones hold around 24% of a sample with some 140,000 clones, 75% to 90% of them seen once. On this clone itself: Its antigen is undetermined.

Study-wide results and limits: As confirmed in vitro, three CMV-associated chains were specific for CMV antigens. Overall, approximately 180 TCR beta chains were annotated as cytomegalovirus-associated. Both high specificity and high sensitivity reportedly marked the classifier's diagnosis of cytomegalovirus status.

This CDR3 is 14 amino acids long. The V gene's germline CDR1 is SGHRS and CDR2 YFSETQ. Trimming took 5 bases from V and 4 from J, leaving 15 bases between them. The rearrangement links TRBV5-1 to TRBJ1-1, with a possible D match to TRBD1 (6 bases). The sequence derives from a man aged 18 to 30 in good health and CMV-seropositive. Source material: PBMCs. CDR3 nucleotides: TGCGCCAGCAGTCGGTCGCAGGGGAGCACTGAAGCTTTCTTT. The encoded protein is CASSRSQGSTEAFF.